Below, one T cell receptor beta chain is given with its context. The antigen remains undetermined. This entry comes from a study of memory CD4+ T cells and cytomegalovirus serostatus. The sort gate was single viable CD3+CD4+CD8-CD45RO+ cells for memory CD4+ T cells. After thawing, CD4+ T cells were positively selected. Some clones are missing from TCRdb's copy, which holds only in-frame ones; the method was immunoSEQ multiplex PCR. The data show 50,000 to 65,000 clones, with 77% seen just once and 0.88% held by the top ten. The CDR3 extends over 10 amino acids. Deletions cut 7 bases from V and 4 bases from J, with 4 bases between. CDR1 MDHEN and CDR2 SYDVKM come from the germline V gene. The study's findings and limits: Each of 60 to 80 CMV-associated TCRbeta sequences occurred in one to five individuals. A US-trained random forest predicted CMV serostatus with median AUC around 0.9.

The clonotype comes from an adult in good health and CMV-seronegative. The material sequenced was memory CD4+ T cells from blood. The chain joins TRBV28 to TRBJ1-1; D gene ambiguous. This chain's CDR3 is CASMSTEAFF. The CDR3 DNA sequence: TGTGCCAGCATGTCCACTGAAGCTTTCTTT.